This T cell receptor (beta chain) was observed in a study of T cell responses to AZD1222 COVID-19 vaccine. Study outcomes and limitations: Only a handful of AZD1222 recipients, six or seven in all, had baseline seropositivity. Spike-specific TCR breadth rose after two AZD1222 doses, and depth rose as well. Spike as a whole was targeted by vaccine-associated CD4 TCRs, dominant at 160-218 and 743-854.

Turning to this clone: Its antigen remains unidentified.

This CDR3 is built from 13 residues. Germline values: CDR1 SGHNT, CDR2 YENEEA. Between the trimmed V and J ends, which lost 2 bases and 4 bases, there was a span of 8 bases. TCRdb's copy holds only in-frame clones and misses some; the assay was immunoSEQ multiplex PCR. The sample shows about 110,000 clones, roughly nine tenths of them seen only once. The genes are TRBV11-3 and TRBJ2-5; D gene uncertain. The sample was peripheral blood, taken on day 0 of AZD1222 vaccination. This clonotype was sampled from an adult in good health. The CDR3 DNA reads TGTGCCAGCAGCTTAACCCCCGGAGAGACCCAGTACTTC. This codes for CASSLTPGETQYF.